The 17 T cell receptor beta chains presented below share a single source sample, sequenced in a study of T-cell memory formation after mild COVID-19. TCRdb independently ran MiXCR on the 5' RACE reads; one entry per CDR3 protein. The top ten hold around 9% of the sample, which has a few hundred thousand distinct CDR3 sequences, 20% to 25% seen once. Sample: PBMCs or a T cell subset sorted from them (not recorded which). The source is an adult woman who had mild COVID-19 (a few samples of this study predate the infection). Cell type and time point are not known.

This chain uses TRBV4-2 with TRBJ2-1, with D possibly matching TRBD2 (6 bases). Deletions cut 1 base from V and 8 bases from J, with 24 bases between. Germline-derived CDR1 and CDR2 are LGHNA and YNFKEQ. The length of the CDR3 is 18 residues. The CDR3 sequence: CASSQAALTGESGDEQFF. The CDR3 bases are TGTGCCAGCAGCCAAGCAGCTCTGACGGGAGAGTCAGGCGATGAGCAGTTCTTC.

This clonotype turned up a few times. In DNA, the CDR3 is TGCGCCAGCAGCCAAGAGCCGGGGACCTCCTACAATGAGCAGTTCTTC. This codes for CASSQEPGTSYNEQFF. V and J are TRBV4-1 and TRBJ2-1, with D possibly being TRBD1 or TRBD2 (5 bases each). Germline CDR1 MGHRA, CDR2 YSYEKL. This CDR3 region has 16 residues. V lost 0 bases to trimming and J lost 0 bases, with 9 bases between them.

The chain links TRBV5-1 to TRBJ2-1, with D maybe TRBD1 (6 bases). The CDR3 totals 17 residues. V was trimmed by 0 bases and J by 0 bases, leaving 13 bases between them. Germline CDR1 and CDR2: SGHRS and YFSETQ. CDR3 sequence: CASSLARDTSSYNEQFF. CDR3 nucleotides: TGCGCCAGCAGCTTGGCTAGGGACACAAGCTCCTACAATGAGCAGTTCTTC.

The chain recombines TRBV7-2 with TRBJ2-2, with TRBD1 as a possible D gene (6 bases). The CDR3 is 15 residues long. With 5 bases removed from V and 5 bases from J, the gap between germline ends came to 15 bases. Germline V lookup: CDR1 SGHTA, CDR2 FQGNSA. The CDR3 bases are TGTGCCAGCAGCGTCCAGGGGTTGAGGACCGGGGAGCTGTTTTTT. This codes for CASSVQGLRTGELFF.

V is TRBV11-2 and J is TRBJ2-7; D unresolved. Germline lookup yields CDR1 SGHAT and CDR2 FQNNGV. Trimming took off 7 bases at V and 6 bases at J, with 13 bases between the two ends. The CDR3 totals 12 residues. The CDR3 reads CASTLSRGEQYF. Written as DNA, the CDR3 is TGTGCCAGCACCTTGTCGCGAGGCGAGCAGTACTTC. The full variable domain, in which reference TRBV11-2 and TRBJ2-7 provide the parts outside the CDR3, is EAGVAQSPRYKIIEKRQSVAFWCNPISGHATLYWYQQILGQGPKLLIQFQNNGVVDDSQLPKDRFSAERLKGVDSTLKIQPAKLEDSAVYLCASTLSRGEQYFGPGTRLTVT.

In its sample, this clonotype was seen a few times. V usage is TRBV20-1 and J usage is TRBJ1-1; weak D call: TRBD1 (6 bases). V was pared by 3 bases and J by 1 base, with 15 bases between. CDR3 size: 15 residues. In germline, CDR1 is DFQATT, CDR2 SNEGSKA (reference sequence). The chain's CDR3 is CSASRPGARNTEAFF. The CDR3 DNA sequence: TGCAGTGCTAGTCGTCCAGGGGCTAGGAACACTGAAGCTTTCTTT.

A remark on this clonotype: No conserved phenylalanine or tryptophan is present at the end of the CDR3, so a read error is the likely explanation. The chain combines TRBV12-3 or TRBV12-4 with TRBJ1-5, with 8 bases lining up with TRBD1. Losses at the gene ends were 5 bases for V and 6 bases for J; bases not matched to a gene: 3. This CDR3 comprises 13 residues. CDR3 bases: TGTGCCAGCAGTCAGGGGGCTGTTCAGCCCCAGCATTAT. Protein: CASSQGAVQPQHY.

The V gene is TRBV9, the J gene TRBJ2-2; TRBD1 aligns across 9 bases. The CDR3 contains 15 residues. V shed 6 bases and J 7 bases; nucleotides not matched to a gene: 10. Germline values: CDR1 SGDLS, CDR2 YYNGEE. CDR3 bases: TGTGCCAGCACGCCGGGACAGGGAGGAAACGGGGAGCTGTTTTTT. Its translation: CASTPGQGGNGELFF.

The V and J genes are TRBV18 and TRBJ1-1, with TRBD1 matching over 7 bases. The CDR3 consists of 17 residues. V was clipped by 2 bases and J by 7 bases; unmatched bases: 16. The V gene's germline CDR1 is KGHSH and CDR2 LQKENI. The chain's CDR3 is CASSPGTLQGKVGEAFF. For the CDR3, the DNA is TGTGCCAGCTCACCAGGGACCCTACAGGGGAAGGTGGGTGAAGCTTTCTTT. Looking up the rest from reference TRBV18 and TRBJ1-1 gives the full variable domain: NAGVMQNPRHLVRRRGQEARLRCSPMKGHSHVYWYRQLPEEGLKFMVYLQKENIIDESGMPKERFSAEFPKEGPSILRIQQVVRGDSAAYFCASSPGTLQGKVGEAFFGQGTRLTVV.

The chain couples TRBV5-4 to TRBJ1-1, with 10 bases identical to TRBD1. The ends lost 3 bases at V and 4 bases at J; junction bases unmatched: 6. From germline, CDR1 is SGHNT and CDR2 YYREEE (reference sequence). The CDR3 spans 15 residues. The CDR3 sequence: CASSSGQGKFTEAFF. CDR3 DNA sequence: TGTGCCAGCAGCTCGGGACAGGGGAAATTCACTGAAGCTTTCTTT.

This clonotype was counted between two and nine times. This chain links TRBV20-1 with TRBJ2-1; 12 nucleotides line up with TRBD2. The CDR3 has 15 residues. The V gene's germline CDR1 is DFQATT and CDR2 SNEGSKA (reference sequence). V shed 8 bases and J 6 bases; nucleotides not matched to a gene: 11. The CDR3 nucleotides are TGCAGTCTGCTAGAGGCGACTAGCGGGAGCAATGAGCAGTTCTTC. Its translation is CSLLEATSGSNEQFF.

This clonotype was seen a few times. The DNA for the CDR3 is TGTGCCAGCAGTTCGGCGGCTAGCGGCTCCTACAATGAGCAGTTCTTC. Translation gives CASSSAASGSYNEQFF. This sequence joins TRBV28 and TRBJ2-1, with 7 positions matching TRBD2. The CDR3 spans 16 residues. In germline, CDR1 is MDHEN, CDR2 SYDVKM. V dropped 4 bases and J dropped 0; count of bases not matched to a gene: 6.

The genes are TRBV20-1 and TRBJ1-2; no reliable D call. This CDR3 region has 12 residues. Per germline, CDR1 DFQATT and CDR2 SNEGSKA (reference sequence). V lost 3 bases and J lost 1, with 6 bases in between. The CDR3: CSASGYNYGYTF. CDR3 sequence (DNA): TGCAGTGCTAGCGGCTATAACTATGGCTACACCTTC.

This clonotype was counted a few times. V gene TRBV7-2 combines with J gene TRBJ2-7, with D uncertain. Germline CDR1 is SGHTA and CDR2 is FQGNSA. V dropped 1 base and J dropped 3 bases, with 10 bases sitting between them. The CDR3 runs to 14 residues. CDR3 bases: TGTGCCAGCAGCTTAGAGCATCAAGGCTACGAGCAGTACTTC. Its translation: CASSLEHQGYEQYF.

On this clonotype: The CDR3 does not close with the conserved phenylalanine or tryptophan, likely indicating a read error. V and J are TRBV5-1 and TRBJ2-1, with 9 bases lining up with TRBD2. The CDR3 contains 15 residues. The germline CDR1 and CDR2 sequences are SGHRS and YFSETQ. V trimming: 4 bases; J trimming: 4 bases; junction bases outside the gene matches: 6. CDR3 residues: CASSAASGNYNEQFL. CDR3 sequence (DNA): TGCGCCAGCAGCGCTGCTAGCGGGAATTACAATGAGCAGTTCTTA.

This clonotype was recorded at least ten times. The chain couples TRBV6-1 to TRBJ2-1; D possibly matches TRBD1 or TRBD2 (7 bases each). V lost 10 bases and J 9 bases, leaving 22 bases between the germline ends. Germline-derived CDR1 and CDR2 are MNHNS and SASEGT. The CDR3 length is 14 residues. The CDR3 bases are TGTGCCACCTACCGGGACAGAGGGGGGGGTGAGCAGTTCTTC. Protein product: CATYRDRGGGEQFF.

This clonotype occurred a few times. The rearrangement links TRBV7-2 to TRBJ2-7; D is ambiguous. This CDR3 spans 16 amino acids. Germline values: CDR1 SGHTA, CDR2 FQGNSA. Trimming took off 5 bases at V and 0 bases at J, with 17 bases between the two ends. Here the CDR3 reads CASSPLGGISSYEQYF. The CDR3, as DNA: TGTGCCAGCAGCCCACTGGGTGGGATTAGCTCCTACGAGCAGTACTTC.